The present entry profiles one T cell receptor (beta chain) with its context. This entry is derived from a study of identical twins. V lost 2 bases and J lost 5; bases outside the gene matches: 17. Germline V gene data show CDR1 as MDHEN and CDR2 as SYDVKM. The CDR3 is 18 residues long. Unique molecular identifiers were present on the cDNA, and a universal primer site came from template switching. Using its own MiXCR run on the 5' RACE reads, TCRdb lists one record per CDR3 protein. The repertoire holds approximately 620,000 distinct CDR3 sequences, around 8.3% seen once, with approximately 0.96% in the top ten. This sample was also put to use in a study of yellow fever vaccine responses in identical twins.

The source is a young woman in good health. Material: PBMCs. V usage is TRBV28 and J usage is TRBJ2-5, with TRBD1 matching 7 bases. This chain's CDR3 is CASSLHTEKGGAVETQYF. The CDR3 DNA sequence: TGTGCCAGCAGTTTACACACCGAAAAAGGGGGCGCCGTGGAGACCCAGTACTTC.